These 20 T cell receptor beta chains share one sample of origin, sequenced in a study of beta chain features in type 1 diabetes. Expressed TCRB transcripts were sequenced after all isolated RNA was converted to cDNA. Libraries were prepared by immunoSEQ multiplex PCR; TCRdb keeps only in-frame clonotypes and omits some of them. The table has about 620,000 clones, roughly 15% seen once. Input material: naive CD4+ T cells from blood. The receptors come from a young man in good health.

The chain combines TRBV5-6 with TRBJ1-2; 7 nucleotides line up with TRBD1. The germline V gene has CDR1 SGHDT and CDR2 YYEEEE. Trimming at V came to 4 bases and at J to 5 bases, leaving 8 bases not matched to a gene. The CDR3 extends over 14 amino acids. The CDR3 DNA reads as TGTGCCAGCAGCGCAACAGGGGTGGGGTATGGCTACACCTTC. This codes for CASSATGVGYGYTF.

The rearrangement joins TRBV4-2 to TRBJ2-7; D remains unclear. CDR3 size: 14 residues. From germline, CDR1 is LGHNA and CDR2 YNFKEQ. The V end lost 1 base, the J end lost 2 bases, and 9 bases lay between the germline ends. The CDR3 sequence is CASSQVTKTYEQYF. The DNA of the CDR3 is TGTGCCAGCAGCCAAGTTACTAAAACCTACGAGCAGTACTTC.

This clone occurred a few times. V is TRBV7-9 and J is TRBJ1-2; TRBD1 might be the D (5 bases). Germline loops: CDR1 SEHNR, CDR2 FQNEAQ (reference sequence). There are 12 residues in the CDR3. Trimming removed 3 bases from V and 10 bases from J, with 12 bases in between. In nucleotides, the CDR3 is TGTGCCAGCAGCTTTCCTGGGGGTCCCTACACCTTC. Translated: CASSFPGGPYTF.

This clone was recorded a few times. The chain uses TRBV4-1 and TRBJ1-5; 10 positions match TRBD1. Germline V gene lookup returns CDR1 MGHRA and CDR2 YSYEKL. The CDR3 has 15 amino acids. V shed 3 bases and J 6 bases; nucleotides not matched to a gene: 5. Here the CDR3 reads CASSHVGQGGQPQHF. The CDR3, as DNA: TGCGCCAGCAGCCACGTTGGACAGGGGGGTCAGCCCCAGCATTTT.

This clone was counted a few times. V is TRBV7-2 and J is TRBJ2-7; 8 bases are shared with TRBD1. This CDR3 is built from 15 residues. Trimming cost V 2 bases and J 2 bases; bases outside gene matches: 5. The germline CDR1 and CDR2 sequences are SGHTA and FQGNSA. DNA for the CDR3: TGTGCCAGCAGCTTACGACAGGGGTCCACCTACGAGCAGTACTTC. It encodes CASSLRQGSTYEQYF.

About this clone: Its ends do not fully match the called genes, so a read error is possible. The chain has TRBV4-3 and TRBJ2-7, with 7 bases fitting TRBD1. Germline V CDR1 and CDR2: LGHNA, YSLEER. CDR3 length equals 15 residues. In DNA, the CDR3 is TGCGCCAGCAGCGAAGACCTCCGACAGGGCTACGAGCAGTACTTC. It yields the protein CASSEDLRQGYEQYF.

V usage is TRBV14 and J usage is TRBJ1-5; 9 bases are a match to TRBD1. Looked up from germline, CDR1 is SGHDN and CDR2 is FVKESK. This CDR3 is 17 amino acids long. Germline trimming cut 0 bases from V and 5 bases from J; bases unmatched to any gene: 8. The CDR3 DNA sequence: TGTGCCAGCAGCCAAGATAAAACAGGGGGCATTGATCAGCCCCAGCATTTT. Translation: CASSQDKTGGIDQPQHF. Full variable domain (outside the CDR3, taken from reference TRBV14 and TRBJ1-5): EAGVTQFPSHSVIEKGQTVTLRCDPISGHDNLYWYRRVMGKEIKFLLHFVKESKQDESGMPNNRFLAERTGGTYSTLKVQPAELEDSGVYFCASSQDKTGGIDQPQHFGDGTRLSIL.

There are a few counts of this clone. This same CDR3 is encoded by further DNA sequences in the sample. The V call is TRBV30, the J call TRBJ2-7, with unresolved D. This CDR3 has 11 amino acids. Trimming stripped 2 bases from V and 4 bases from J, with 6 bases between. Germline-derived CDR1 and CDR2 are GTSNPN and SVGIG (reference sequence). CDR3 bases: TGTGCCTGGAGTTTGGGTTACGAGCAGTACTTC. Residues: CAWSLGYEQYF.

The chain employs TRBV7-9 and TRBJ1-4; D gene ambiguous. Germline loops: CDR1 SEHNR, CDR2 FQNEAQ (reference sequence). This CDR3 spans 15 amino acids. Trimming stripped 0 bases from V and 3 bases from J, with 8 bases between. The CDR3: CASSLAPRANEKLFF. DNA of the CDR3: TGTGCCAGCAGCTTAGCTCCTAGAGCTAATGAAAAACTGTTTTTT.

The V call is TRBV4-2, the J call TRBJ2-4; 8 bases align to TRBD2. After removal of 4 bases from V and 6 bases from J, the junction contained 14 bases not matched to a gene. CDR1 is LGHNA, CDR2 YNFKEQ, per germline. The CDR3 runs 17 residues. This CDR3 reads CASSPAGGDHQGNIQYF. In DNA form, the CDR3 reads TGTGCCAGCAGCCCCGCCGGGGGGGACCACCAAGGAAACATTCAGTACTTC.

This clone was picked up a small number of times. The chain uses TRBV5-1 and TRBJ2-5; tentatively, D is TRBD2 (6 bases). Trimming left V 3 bases short and J 11 bases short, with 11 bases between. The germline gives CDR1 SGHRS, CDR2 YFSETQ. The CDR3 runs 11 residues. The CDR3 DNA is TGCGCCAGCAGCTCGGGGGTTGAGCAGTACTTC. This gives the protein CASSSGVEQYF.

This clone came up a few times. V usage is TRBV28 and J usage is TRBJ2-1; perhaps D is TRBD1 or TRBD2 (6 bases each). Germline V CDR1 and CDR2: MDHEN, SYDVKM. This CDR3 spans 19 amino acids. V lost 3 bases to trimming and J lost 1 base, with 22 bases between them. CDR3 in amino acids: CASSFSGRKGVGSYNEQFF. CDR3 DNA: TGTGCCAGCAGTTTCTCCGGGAGAAAGGGGGTCGGGTCCTACAATGAGCAGTTCTTC.

The chain links TRBV7-2 to TRBJ2-2; TRBD2 aligns across 10 bases. The CDR3 contains 17 residues. V lost 5 bases, J lost 0 bases, and 6 bases stayed unmatched. Looked up from germline, CDR1 is SGHTA and CDR2 is FQGNSA. The CDR3 spells CASSPRSGGSNTGELFF. Here the CDR3 DNA reads TGTGCCAGCAGCCCCCGTAGCGGGGGGTCGAACACCGGGGAGCTGTTTTTT.

There are a few counts of this clone. DNA of the CDR3: TGTGCCAGCAGTCGAGGTGGTGAGCAGTTCTTC. Protein sequence: CASSRGGEQFF. This rearrangement joins TRBV28 to TRBJ2-1; D is unclear. Trimming removed 5 bases from V and 9 bases from J, with 8 bases in between. The CDR3 has 11 residues. Per germline, CDR1 MDHEN and CDR2 SYDVKM.

This clone was picked up a small number of times. The CDR3 region is CASSLPRDGGAKNIQYF. CDR3 sequence (DNA): TGCGCCAGCAGCTTGCCCCGGGACGGGGGAGCCAAAAACATTCAGTACTTC. V usage is TRBV5-1 and J usage is TRBJ2-4; possibly TRBD2 for D (6 bases). Deletions cut 1 base from V and 0 bases from J, with 14 bases between. The CDR3 runs to 17 residues. Germline CDR1 is SGHRS and CDR2 is YFSETQ.

The chain carries TRBV5-6 and TRBJ2-3; 10 bases align to TRBD1. The CDR3 contains 16 residues. Germline CDR1 SGHDT, CDR2 YYEEEE. The J segment lost 3 bases and the V segment lost 3 bases, leaving 7 bases of the junction unmatched. CDR3 sequence: CASSWAGQGKTDTQYF. The CDR3 bases are TGTGCCAGCAGCTGGGCGGGACAGGGGAAAACAGATACGCAGTATTTT.

About this clone itself: Distinct nucleotide sequences in the sample also encode this CDR3. The chain uses TRBV7-8 and TRBJ1-6; TRBD1 aligns across 10 bases. Trimming at V came to 4 bases and at J to 10 bases, leaving 4 bases not matched to a gene. This CDR3 comprises 14 residues. Germline assignment: CDR1 SGHVS and CDR2 FQNEAQ. CDR3 in amino acids: CASSWTGGSSPLHF. The DNA of the CDR3 is TGTGCCAGCAGCTGGACAGGGGGATCATCACCCCTCCACTTT.

The J gene is TRBJ1-1, the V gene TRBV30, with 10 bases that match TRBD1. CDR1 and CDR2 from the germline V gene are GTSNPN and SVGIG (reference sequence). The CDR3 length is 14 residues. V lost 4 bases to trimming and J lost 7 bases; unmatched junction nucleotides: 9. The DNA for the CDR3 is TGTGCCTGGACTAGACAGGGGGCGAAAATTGAAGCTTTCTTT. Protein: CAWTRQGAKIEAFF.

V is TRBV5-8 and J is TRBJ2-1; D perhaps matches TRBD2 (5 bases). The germline gives CDR1 SGHTS, CDR2 YDEGEE. Trimming removed 3 bases from V and 0 bases from J, with 16 bases in between. The CDR3 is 17 residues long. CDR3 region: CASSSGLQGSSYNEQFF. The CDR3 bases are TGTGCCAGCAGCTCCGGACTTCAAGGGTCCTCCTACAATGAGCAGTTCTTC.

This clone has more than one count but fewer than ten. The genes are TRBV9 and TRBJ1-2; tentatively, D is TRBD1 (5 bases). The germline V gene has CDR1 SGDLS and CDR2 YYNGEE. This CDR3 has 14 amino acids. The V end was cut by 5 bases, the J end by 4 bases, with 15 bases between. The CDR3 region is CASRIPGTSYGYTF. The CDR3, as DNA: TGTGCCAGCAGAATCCCCGGGACGTCCTATGGCTACACCTTC.